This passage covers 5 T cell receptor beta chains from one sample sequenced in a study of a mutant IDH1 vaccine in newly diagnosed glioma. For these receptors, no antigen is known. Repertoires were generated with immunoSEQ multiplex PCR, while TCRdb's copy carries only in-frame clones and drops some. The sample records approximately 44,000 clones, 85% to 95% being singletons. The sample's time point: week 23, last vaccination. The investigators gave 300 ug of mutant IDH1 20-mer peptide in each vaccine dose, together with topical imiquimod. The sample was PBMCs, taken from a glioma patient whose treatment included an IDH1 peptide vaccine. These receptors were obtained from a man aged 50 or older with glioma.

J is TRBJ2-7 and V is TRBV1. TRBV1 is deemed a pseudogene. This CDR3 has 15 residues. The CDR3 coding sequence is TGCACCAGCAGCCAAGAGAACGGAAACTTCTACGAGCAGTACTTC. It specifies CTSSQENGNFYEQYF.

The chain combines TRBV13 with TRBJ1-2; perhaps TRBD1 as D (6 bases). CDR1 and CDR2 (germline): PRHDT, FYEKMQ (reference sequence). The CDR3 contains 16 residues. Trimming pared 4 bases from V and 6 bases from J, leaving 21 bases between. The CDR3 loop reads CASSSTIRGGRDGYTF. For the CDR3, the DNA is TGTGCCAGCAGCTCCACCATCAGGGGCGGTAGGGATGGCTACACCTTC.

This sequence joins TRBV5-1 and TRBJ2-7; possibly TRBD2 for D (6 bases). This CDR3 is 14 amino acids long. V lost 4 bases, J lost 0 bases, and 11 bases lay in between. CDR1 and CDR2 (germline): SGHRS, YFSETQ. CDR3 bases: TGCGCCAGCAGCCGGGACTCTGGCTCCTACGAGCAGTACTTC. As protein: CASSRDSGSYEQYF.

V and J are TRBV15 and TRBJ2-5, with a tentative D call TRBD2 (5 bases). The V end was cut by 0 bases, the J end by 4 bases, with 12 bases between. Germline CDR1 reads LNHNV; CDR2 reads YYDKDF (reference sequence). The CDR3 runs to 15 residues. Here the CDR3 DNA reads TGTGCCACCAGCAGAGATCGGGTAGCGCCAGAGACCCAGTACTTC. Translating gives CATSRDRVAPETQYF. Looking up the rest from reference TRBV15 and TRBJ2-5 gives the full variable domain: DAMVIQNPRYQVTQFGKPVTLSCSQTLNHNVMYWYQQKSSQAPKLLFHYYDKDFNNEADTPDNFQSRRPNTSFCFLDIRSPGLGDTAMYLCATSRDRVAPETQYFGPGTRLLVL.

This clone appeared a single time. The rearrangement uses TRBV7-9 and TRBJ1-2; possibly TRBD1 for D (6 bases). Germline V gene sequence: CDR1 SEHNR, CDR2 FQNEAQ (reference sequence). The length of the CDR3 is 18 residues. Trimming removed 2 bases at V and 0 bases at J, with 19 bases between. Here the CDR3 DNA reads TGTGCCAGCAGCTTATCTCAGGGGTATGGGCCTTCTAACTATGGCTACACCTTC. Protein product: CASSLSQGYGPSNYGYTF. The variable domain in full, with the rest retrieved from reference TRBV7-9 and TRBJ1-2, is DTGVSQNPRHKITKRGQNVTFRCDPISEHNRLYWYRQTLGQGPEFLTYFQNEAQLEKSRLLSDRFSAERPKGSFSTLEIQRTEQGDSAMYLCASSLSQGYGPSNYGYTFGSGTRLTVV.